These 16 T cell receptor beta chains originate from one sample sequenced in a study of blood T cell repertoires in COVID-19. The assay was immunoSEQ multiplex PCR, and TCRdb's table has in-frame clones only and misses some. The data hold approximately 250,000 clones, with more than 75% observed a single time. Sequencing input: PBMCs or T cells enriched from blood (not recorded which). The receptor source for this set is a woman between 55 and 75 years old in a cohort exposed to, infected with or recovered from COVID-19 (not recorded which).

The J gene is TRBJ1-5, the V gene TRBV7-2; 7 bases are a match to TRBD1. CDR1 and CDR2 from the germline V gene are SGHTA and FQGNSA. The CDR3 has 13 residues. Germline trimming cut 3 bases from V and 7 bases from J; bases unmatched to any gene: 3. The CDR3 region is CASSLTGIQPQHF. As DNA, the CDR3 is TGTGCCAGCAGCTTGACAGGGATCCAGCCCCAGCATTTT.

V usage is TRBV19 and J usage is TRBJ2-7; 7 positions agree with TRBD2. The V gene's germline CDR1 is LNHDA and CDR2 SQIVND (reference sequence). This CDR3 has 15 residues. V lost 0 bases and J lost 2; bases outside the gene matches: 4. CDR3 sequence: CASSIDPSGAYEQYF. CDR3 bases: TGTGCCAGTAGTATAGATCCTAGCGGAGCCTACGAGCAGTACTTC.

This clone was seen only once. CDR3 nucleotide sequence: TGTGCCAGCAGCTTAGGGAGTGGCTCTGGAAACACCATATATTTT. Encoded protein: CASSLGSGSGNTIYF. The chain employs TRBV5-4 and TRBJ1-3; no clear D gene. Trimming pared 2 bases from V and 0 bases from J, leaving 9 bases between. Germline V gives CDR1 SGHNT, CDR2 YYREEE (reference sequence). The CDR3 is 15 amino acids.

The DNA for the CDR3 is TGTGCCAGCTCACCAGTAGCGGGGCAAAACATTCAGTACTTC. Its protein product is CASSPVAGQNIQYF. The chain carries TRBV18 and TRBJ2-4; 8 bases line up with TRBD2. Germline lookup yields CDR1 KGHSH and CDR2 LQKENI. The CDR3 totals 14 residues. Losses at the gene ends were 2 bases for V and 5 bases for J; bases not matched to a gene: 2.

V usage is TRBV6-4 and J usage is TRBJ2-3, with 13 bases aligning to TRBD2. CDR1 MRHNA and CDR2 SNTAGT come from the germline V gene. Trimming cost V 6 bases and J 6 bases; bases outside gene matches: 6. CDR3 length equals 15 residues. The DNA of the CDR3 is TGTGCCAGCAGCCGACTAGCGGGAGGCCGCGATACGCAGTATTTT. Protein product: CASSRLAGGRDTQYF.

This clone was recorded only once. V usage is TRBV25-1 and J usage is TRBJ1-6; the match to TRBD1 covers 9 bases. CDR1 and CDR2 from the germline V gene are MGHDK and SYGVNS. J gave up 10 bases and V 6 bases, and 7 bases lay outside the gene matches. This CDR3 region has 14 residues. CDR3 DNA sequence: TGTGCCAGCAGGTACAGGGGGCAGGAATCACCCCTCCACTTT. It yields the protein CASRYRGQESPLHF.

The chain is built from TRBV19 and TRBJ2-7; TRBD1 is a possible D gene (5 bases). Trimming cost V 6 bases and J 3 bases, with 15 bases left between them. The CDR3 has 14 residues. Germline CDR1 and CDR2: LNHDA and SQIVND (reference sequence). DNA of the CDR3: TGTGCCAGTAGCTTGGGGCCCAGGGACTACGAGCAGTACTTC. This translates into CASSLGPRDYEQYF.

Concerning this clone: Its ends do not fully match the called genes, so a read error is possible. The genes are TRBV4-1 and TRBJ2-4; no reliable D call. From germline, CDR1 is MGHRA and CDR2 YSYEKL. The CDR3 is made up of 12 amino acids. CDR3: CASSQDTIRLHF. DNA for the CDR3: TGCGCCAGCAGCCAAGACACAATCAGGCTGCACTTC.

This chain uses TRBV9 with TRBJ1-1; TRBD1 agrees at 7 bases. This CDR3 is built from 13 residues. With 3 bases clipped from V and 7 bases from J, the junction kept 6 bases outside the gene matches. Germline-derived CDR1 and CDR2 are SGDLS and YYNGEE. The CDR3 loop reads CASSARRDSEAFF. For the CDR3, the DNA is TGTGCCAGCAGCGCACGCAGGGACAGTGAAGCTTTCTTT.

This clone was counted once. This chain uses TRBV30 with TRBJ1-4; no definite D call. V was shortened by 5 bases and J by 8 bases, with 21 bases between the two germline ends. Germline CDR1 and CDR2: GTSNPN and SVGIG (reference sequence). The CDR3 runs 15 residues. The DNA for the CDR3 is TGTGCCTGGGAACCTGCCCGTAGAGTCGGGGAAAAACTGTTTTTT. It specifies CAWEPARRVGEKLFF.

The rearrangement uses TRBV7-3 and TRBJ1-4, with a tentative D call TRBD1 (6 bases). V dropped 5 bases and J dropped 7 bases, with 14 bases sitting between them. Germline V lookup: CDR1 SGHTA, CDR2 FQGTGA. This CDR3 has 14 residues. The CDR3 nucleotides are TGTGCCAGCAGCCCACAGGGTATCGGTGAAAAACTGTTTTTT. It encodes CASSPQGIGEKLFF.

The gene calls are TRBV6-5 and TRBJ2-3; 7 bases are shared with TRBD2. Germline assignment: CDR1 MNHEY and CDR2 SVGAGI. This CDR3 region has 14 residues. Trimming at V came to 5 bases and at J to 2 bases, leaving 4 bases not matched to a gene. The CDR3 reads CASSRGTITDTQYF. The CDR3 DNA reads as TGTGCCAGCAGTCGTGGGACTATCACAGATACGCAGTATTTT.

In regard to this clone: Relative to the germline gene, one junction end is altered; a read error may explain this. The CDR3 loop is CASSLWGGRTSEGLGF. CDR3 DNA: TGTGCCAGCAGTTTATGGGGGGGTAGGACTAGCGAGGGGTTAGGGTTC. This chain connects TRBV28 to TRBJ2-7, with 9 bases identical to TRBD2. The CDR3 sequence is 16 residues long. Germline V gene data show CDR1 as MDHEN and CDR2 as SYDVKM.

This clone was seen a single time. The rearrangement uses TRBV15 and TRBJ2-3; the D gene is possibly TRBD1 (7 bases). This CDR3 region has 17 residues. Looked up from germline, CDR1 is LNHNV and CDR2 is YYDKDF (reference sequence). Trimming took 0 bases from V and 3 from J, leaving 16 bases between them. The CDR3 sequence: CATSRDRQGGWTDTQYF. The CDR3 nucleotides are TGTGCCACCAGCAGAGATCGGCAGGGGGGTTGGACAGATACGCAGTATTTT.

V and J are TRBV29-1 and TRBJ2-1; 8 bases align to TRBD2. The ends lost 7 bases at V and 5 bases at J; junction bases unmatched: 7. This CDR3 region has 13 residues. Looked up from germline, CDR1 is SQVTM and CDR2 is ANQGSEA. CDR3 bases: TGCAGCGCTCATCGGACTAGCCACAATGAGCAGTTCTTC. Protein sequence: CSAHRTSHNEQFF.

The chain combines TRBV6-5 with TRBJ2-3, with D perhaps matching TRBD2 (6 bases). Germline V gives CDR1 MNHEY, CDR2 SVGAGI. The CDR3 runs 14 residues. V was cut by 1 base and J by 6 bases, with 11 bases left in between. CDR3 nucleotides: TGTGCCAGCAGTTACTTAGGGACTCTCGATACGCAGTATTTT. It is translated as CASSYLGTLDTQYF.